Given below is one TCR beta chain in context. This entry is derived from a study of blood T cell repertoires in COVID-19. Whole-study context: PBMCs, B-cell-depleted T cells, or T cells were the source of the cDNA or gDNA that made up the material.

Sequencing was performed with immunoSEQ multiplex PCR; in TCRdb, only in-frame clones are kept and a portion is missing. This table holds roughly 410,000 clones, around 87% found once. Trimming removed 6 bases from V and 5 bases from J, with 13 bases in between. Per germline, CDR1 MNHEY and CDR2 SVGAGI. CDR3 size: 13 residues. The sample taken for sequencing was peripheral blood. The V call is TRBV6-5, the J call TRBJ1-2, with D maybe TRBD1 (6 bases). This receptor was identified in a woman aged 55-75 years with COVID-19, enrolled during active disease. This CDR3 reads CASRSGTSYGYTF. CDR3 coding DNA: TGTGCCAGCAGAAGTGGGACATCTTATGGCTACACCTTC.